Listed below are T cell receptor beta chains from one sample, sequenced in a study of blood T cell repertoires in COVID-19. The table came from immunoSEQ multiplex PCR; TCRdb's copy has only in-frame clones and leaves some out. The sample shows 85,000 to 110,000 clones, 70% to 90% of them seen only once. The sequencing input was peripheral blood. All receptors come from a human donor in a cohort sampled during active COVID-19. Both conserved end residues are part of each CDR3. The order of the fields is V gene, D gene, J gene, clone size, CDR3 DNA, CDR3 protein. A D gene is named only where the DNA matches it firmly. The size field is filled for only some rows; it gives once, few, many or a size class.

V: TRBV6-5; D: TRBD1; J: TRBJ1-2; size: NA; DNA: TGTGCCAGCAGTCCCCCCCAGGGGGCAGTGTATGGCTACACCTTC; CDR3: CASSPPQGAVYGYTF
V: TRBV19; D: NA; J: TRBJ1-5; size: NA; DNA: TGTGCCAGTAATAAGGGGGTAGGTCAGCCCCAGCATTTT; CDR3: CASNKGVGQPQHF
V: TRBV11-3; D: TRBD1; J: TRBJ2-1; size: NA; DNA: TGTGCCAGCAGCTTGGGACAGGGAAAAGACAATGAGCAGTTCTTC; CDR3: CASSLGQGKDNEQFF
V: TRBV7-8; D: TRBD2; J: TRBJ2-3; size: NA; DNA: TGTGCCAGCAGCTTAGCGGGGACTAGCGGGACAGATACGCAGTATTTT; CDR3: CASSLAGTSGTDTQYF
V: TRBV10-2; D: TRBD1; J: TRBJ2-7; size: NA; DNA: TGCGCCAGCAGCGGACAGGGGGTCTACGAGCAGTACTTC; CDR3: CASSGQGVYEQYF
V: TRBV5-1; D: NA; J: TRBJ2-2; size: few; DNA: TGCGCCAGCAGCTTCCCGGGGAACACCGGGGAGCTGTTTTTT; CDR3: CASSFPGNTGELFF
V: TRBV5-1; D: NA; J: TRBJ1-4; size: NA; DNA: TGCGCCAGCAGCTTGGGGGGACTGGAATCGCTGTTTTTT; CDR3: CASSLGGLESLFF
V: TRBV5-1; D: TRBD1; J: TRBJ1-2; size: NA; DNA: TGCGCCAGCAGCAACGGACAGGGGGCTTTTTATGGCTACACCTTC; CDR3: CASSNGQGAFYGYTF
V: TRBV19; D: TRBD2; J: TRBJ2-3; size: NA; DNA: TGTGCCAGTAGTAGACGGACTAGCGGGGGACAGACAGATACGCAGTATTTT; CDR3: CASSRRTSGGQTDTQYF
V: TRBV2; D: NA; J: TRBJ2-3; size: NA; DNA: TGTGCCAGCAGATTCTGGACTACAAGGACAGATACGCAGTATTTT; CDR3: CASRFWTTRTDTQYF
V: TRBV6-5; D: TRBD2; J: TRBJ2-7; size: NA; DNA: TGTGCCAGCAGTTCAGCGGGAGGGGAAACCTACGAGCAGTACTTC; CDR3: CASSSAGGETYEQYF
V: TRBV6-5; D: NA; J: TRBJ1-5; size: NA; DNA: TGTGCCAGCAGTTATGGTGGCGGGGGCAATCAGCCCCAGCATTTT; CDR3: CASSYGGGGNQPQHF
V: TRBV19; D: TRBD1; J: TRBJ1-1; size: NA; DNA: TGTGCCAGTAGTATTCAGGGGGACACTGAAGCTTTCTTT; CDR3: CASSIQGDTEAFF
V: TRBV6-6; D: TRBD1; J: TRBJ1-4; size: NA; DNA: TGTGCCAGCAGTTACTCGGCAGGGGGTACGGAAAAACTGTTTTTT; CDR3: CASSYSAGGTEKLFF
V: TRBV4-3; D: NA; J: TRBJ1-4; size: NA; DNA: TGCGCCAGCAGCCAACCGGGACAAGTCTTTGAAAAACTGTTTTTT; CDR3: CASSQPGQVFEKLFF
V: TRBV7-9; D: NA; J: TRBJ1-2; size: NA; DNA: TGTGCCAGCAGCTTTCGACAGCGAGCTAACTATGGCTACACCTTC; CDR3: CASSFRQRANYGYTF
V: TRBV24-1; D: TRBD1; J: TRBJ1-1; size: once; DNA: TGTGCCACCAGAGGCCCGGGACAGATGGCTGAAGCTTTCTTT; CDR3: CATRGPGQMAEAFF
V: TRBV7-2; D: NA; J: TRBJ2-2; size: NA; DNA: TGTGCCAGCAGCTTGCGGTTTTCTGGTACCGGGGAGCTGTTTTTT; CDR3: CASSLRFSGTGELFF
V: TRBV11-3; D: NA; J: TRBJ2-1; size: NA; DNA: TGTGCCACCACCGGAGGGGAGGAGTACAATGAGCAGTTCTTC; CDR3: CATTGGEEYNEQFF
V: TRBV5-1; D: NA; J: TRBJ2-7; size: NA; DNA: TGCGCCAGCAGCTTATACAGGGTATTGGGGTACGAGCAGTACTTC; CDR3: CASSLYRVLGYEQYF
V: TRBV11-2; D: NA; J: TRBJ2-1; size: NA; DNA: TGTGCCAGCAGCTTAGAGGCAGGGAATTGGTACAATGAGCAGTTCTTC; CDR3: CASSLEAGNWYNEQFF
V: TRBV5-4; D: TRBD2; J: TRBJ2-5; size: NA; DNA: TGTGCCAGCAGCCCCGGGACTAGCGGGGGGACACGGGAGACCCAGTACTTC; CDR3: CASSPGTSGGTRETQYF
V: TRBV10-2; D: TRBD2; J: TRBJ2-5; size: NA; DNA: TGCGCCAGCAGGGTCACTAGCGGGGGGGGTCCAGGGACCCAGTACTTC; CDR3: CASRVTSGGGPGTQYF
V: TRBV9; D: TRBD2; J: TRBJ2-1; size: NA; DNA: TGTGCCAGCAGCCTCCGGGCGGGAGGCTCCTACAATGAGCAGTTCTTC; CDR3: CASSLRAGGSYNEQFF
V: TRBV27; D: NA; J: TRBJ2-7; size: once; DNA: TGTGCCAGCAGTCCCCGAAGGGGCTCCTACGAGCAGTACTTC; CDR3: CASSPRRGSYEQYF
V: TRBV20-1; D: NA; J: TRBJ1-3; size: once; DNA: TGCAGTGCTAGTAAGCCAGGTACTGGAAACACCATATATTTT; CDR3: CSASKPGTGNTIYF
V: TRBV10-3; D: TRBD1; J: TRBJ2-1; size: NA; DNA: TGTGCCATCAGGGGACAGAGTACCGACTACAATGAGCAGTTCTTC; CDR3: CAIRGQSTDYNEQFF
V: TRBV6-5; D: NA; J: TRBJ1-5; size: NA; DNA: TGTGCCAGCAGTTACTCTGCGCGGAATCAGCCCCAGCATTTT; CDR3: CASSYSARNQPQHF
V: TRBV19; D: NA; J: TRBJ1-1; size: NA; DNA: TGTGCCAGTAGTCAAATCCAGACTACTTTAATGAACACTGAAGCTTTCTTT; CDR3: CASSQIQTTLMNTEAFF
V: TRBV19; D: NA; J: TRBJ2-1; size: NA; DNA: TGTGCCAGTAGTGGAGGGAGCTCCTACAATGAGCAGTTCTTC; CDR3: CASSGGSSYNEQFF